One sample yielded the 23 T cell receptor beta chains listed below, sequenced in a study of T cell repertoires in cytomegalovirus infection. The antigens these receptors bind are not known. TCRdb redid the calling of the reads with MiXCR, one entry per CDR3 protein. The profile shows under 450,000 distinct CDR3 sequences, about 32% of them singletons. Source: cultured PBMCs, taken from culture after CMV antigen stimulation. Source of these receptors: a human donor in good health (CMV status not recorded). Some clones in this sample may be carry-over from other donors' samples.

With regard to this clonotype: A much larger clone is a single base away; this may be a read error. The chain combines TRBV7-2 with TRBJ2-2, with 10 positions matching TRBD1. Losses at the gene ends were 5 bases for V and 5 bases for J; bases not matched to a gene: 5. CDR3 length: 15 residues. Germline V CDR1 and CDR2: SGHTA, FQGNSA. CDR3 amino acids: CASSPGQGITGELFF. The CDR3 DNA reads as TGTGCCAGCAGCCCGGGACAGGGGATAACCGGGGAGCTGTTTTTT.

This rearrangement joins TRBV10-3 to TRBJ1-3; the D is unclear. V dropped 2 bases and J dropped 1 base, with 12 bases sitting between them. The CDR3 has 16 amino acids. Germline CDR1 reads ENHRY; CDR2 reads SYGVKD. CDR3 loop: CAISEDTAHSGNTIYF. In DNA form, the CDR3 reads TGTGCCATCAGTGAGGATACGGCCCATTCTGGAAACACCATATATTTT.

The chain couples TRBV7-2 to TRBJ2-3; D ambiguous. The CDR3 consists of 16 residues. From germline, CDR1 is SGHTA and CDR2 FQGNSA. With 1 base removed from V and 0 bases from J, the gap between germline ends came to 11 bases. CDR3 amino acids: CASSLGALTSTDTQYF. In DNA, the CDR3 is TGTGCCAGCAGCTTAGGTGCTCTAACTAGCACAGATACGCAGTATTTT.

This chain connects TRBV7-8 to TRBJ2-3; weak D call: TRBD2 (6 bases). Germline V gene data show CDR1 as SGHVS and CDR2 as FQNEAQ. This CDR3 spans 17 amino acids. As DNA, the CDR3 is TGTGCTATAATTGGGGAGTCTAGGGCGGGAAGCACAGATACGCAGTATTTT. It is translated as CAIIGESRAGSTDTQYF.

Written as DNA, the CDR3 is TGTGCCAGCAAGGGACAGTATAATTCACCCCTCCACTTT. Translation gives CASKGQYNSPLHF. This rearrangement joins TRBV28 to TRBJ1-6, with 7 bases lining up with TRBD1. The germline V gene has CDR1 MDHEN and CDR2 SYDVKM. The V and J ends lost 7 bases and 4 bases, in that order; junction bases with no gene match: 1. This CDR3 contains 13 residues.

The V gene is TRBV12-3 or TRBV12-4, the J gene TRBJ2-1, with TRBD2 matching 12 bases. Germline trimming cut 6 bases from V and 10 bases from J; bases unmatched to any gene: 7. This CDR3 comprises 14 residues. The DNA of the CDR3 is TGTGCCAGCAGACCGACTAGCGGGAGTAACGAGCAGTTCTTC. Translated: CASRPTSGSNEQFF.

J is TRBJ1-2 and V is TRBV25-1; TRBD1 agrees at 9 bases. The CDR3 extends over 15 amino acids. V shed 3 bases, J shed 4 bases, and the junction held 6 bases outside the gene matches. Germline lookup yields CDR1 MGHDK and CDR2 SYGVNS. For the CDR3, the DNA is TGTGCCAGCAGTGACCGGGACAGGGACGGCTATGGCTACACCTTC. This encodes CASSDRDRDGYGYTF.

There are many counts of this clonotype. This chain joins TRBV7-9 and TRBJ1-5; D may be TRBD1 (6 bases). Between the trimmed V and J ends, which lost 1 base and 7 bases, there was a span of 17 bases. Germline CDR1 is SEHNR and CDR2 is FQNEAQ (reference sequence). This CDR3 region has 16 residues. This CDR3 is CASSLEGGGDRQPQHF. The CDR3 DNA sequence: TGTGCCAGCAGCTTAGAAGGAGGGGGGGATCGGCAGCCCCAGCATTTT.

The sample holds many counts of this clonotype. This CDR3 reads CASSPTGGYEQYF. In DNA, the CDR3 is TGTGCCAGCAGCCCTACAGGGGGCTACGAGCAGTACTTC. The V gene is TRBV6-2 or TRBV6-3, the J gene TRBJ2-7, with TRBD1 matching over 8 bases. V gave up 6 bases and J gave up 3 bases; unmatched junction bases: 4. There are 13 residues in the CDR3. Germline V gene data show CDR1 as MNHEY and CDR2 as SVGEGT.

V and J are TRBV19 and TRBJ1-2; possibly TRBD1 for D (5 bases). V lost 7 bases to trimming and J lost 3 bases, with 24 bases between them. The CDR3 sequence is 17 residues long. Germline V gene lookup returns CDR1 LNHDA and CDR2 SQIVND (reference sequence). The CDR3 DNA reads TGTGCCAGTACCGCCCGAGGTGAGGGACGGGCCGACTATGGCTACACCTTC. Encoded protein: CASTARGEGRADYGYTF.

This clonotype was counted only a few times. The V and J genes are TRBV7-2 and TRBJ1-3; D unclear. CDR3 length equals 15 residues. Per germline, CDR1 SGHTA and CDR2 FQGNSA. V dropped 2 bases and J dropped 0 bases, with 8 bases sitting between them. This CDR3 is CASSLSPYSGNTIYF. Here the CDR3 DNA reads TGTGCCAGCAGCTTAAGTCCGTACTCTGGAAACACCATATATTTT. The entire variable domain, with the rest obtained from reference TRBV7-2 and TRBJ1-3, is as follows: GAGVSQSPSNKVTEKGKDVELRCDPISGHTALYWYRQSLGQGLEFLIYFQGNSAPDKSGLPSDRFSAERTGGSVSTLTIQRTQQEDSAVYLCASSLSPYSGNTIYFGEGSWLTVV.

This clonotype was counted a few times. The rearrangement joins TRBV7-9 to TRBJ1-1, with D unclear. The CDR3 sequence is 12 residues long. The V end was cut by 8 bases, the J end by 4 bases, with 11 bases between. Germline assignment: CDR1 SEHNR and CDR2 FQNEAQ (reference sequence). In DNA form, the CDR3 reads TGTGCCAGCTTGACTAGAACCACTGAAGCTTTCTTT. As protein: CASLTRTTEAFF.

The sample holds a few counts of this clonotype. The rearrangement uses TRBV20-1 and TRBJ2-3; maybe TRBD1 (6 bases). Trimming left V 0 bases short and J 0 bases short, with 10 bases between. The V gene's germline CDR1 is DFQATT and CDR2 SNEGSKA (reference sequence). The CDR3 has 15 amino acids. CDR3 sequence: CSARDRQGSTDTQYF. The DNA of the CDR3 is TGCAGTGCTAGAGATCGTCAGGGGAGCACAGATACGCAGTATTTT.

This clonotype was recorded many times. The V call is TRBV7-6, the J call TRBJ2-7; 9 nucleotides agree with TRBD2. This CDR3 spans 15 amino acids. V was clipped by 0 bases and J by 6 bases; unmatched bases: 6. CDR1 is SGHVS and CDR2 is FNYEAQ in the germline V gene. CDR3 amino acids: CASSLAVSGSGEQYF. DNA for the CDR3: TGTGCCAGCAGCTTAGCTGTTAGCGGGAGTGGCGAGCAGTACTTC.

This clonotype appeared a few times. V gene TRBV12-3 or TRBV12-4 combines with J gene TRBJ2-2; 13 bases are a match to TRBD2. With 4 bases clipped from V and 6 bases from J, the junction kept 14 bases outside the gene matches. The CDR3 runs to 19 residues. In DNA, the CDR3 is TGTGCCAGCAGTTCCCCCAACCTAGGACTAGCGGGAGTCCCCGGGGAGCTGTTTTTT. Its translation is CASSSPNLGLAGVPGELFF.

A word on this clonotype: An end of the junction differs from the germline gene, which may be a read error. The genes are TRBV7-2 and TRBJ2-1, with D perhaps matching TRBD2 (5 bases). The CDR3 runs 13 residues. CDR1 is SGHTA and CDR2 is FQGNSA in the germline V gene. The CDR3 region has the DNA TGTGTCAGCACCCAGGACTTAAACAATGAGCAGTTCTTC. Its protein is CVSTQDLNNEQFF.

This clonotype was observed a few times. The chain links TRBV7-8 to TRBJ1-4, with D perhaps TRBD1 (5 bases). Germline-derived CDR1 and CDR2 are SGHVS and FQNEAQ. The CDR3 is 18 amino acids. V was shortened by 5 bases and J by 1 base, with 20 bases between the two germline ends. CDR3 sequence: CASSPQASGGITNEKLFF. CDR3 sequence (DNA): TGTGCCAGCAGCCCCCAAGCATCGGGGGGGATAACTAATGAAAAACTGTTTTTT.

This clonotype turned up a few times. The chain joins TRBV19 to TRBJ1-1; D gene uncertain. Trimming stripped 7 bases from V and 7 bases from J, with 22 bases between. This CDR3 has 15 amino acids. From germline, CDR1 is LNHDA and CDR2 SQIVND (reference sequence). CDR3 bases: TGTGCCAGTATGGGTCTGGGTGGCGGGCCTTATGAAGCTTTCTTT. It is translated as CASMGLGGGPYEAFF.

The chain joins TRBV28 to TRBJ1-1; a possible D gene is TRBD1 (5 bases). Between the trimmed V and J ends, which lost 7 bases and 0 bases, there was a span of 12 bases. Germline V CDR1 and CDR2: MDHEN, SYDVKM. The CDR3 contains 14 residues. This chain's CDR3 is CASIPGMMNTEAFF. The DNA of the CDR3 is TGTGCCAGCATTCCAGGGATGATGAACACTGAAGCTTTCTTT.

V is TRBV29-1 and J is TRBJ1-2; D uncertain. The V end was cut by 4 bases, the J end by 0 bases, with 9 bases between. The germline CDR1 and CDR2 sequences are SQVTM and ANQGSEA. This CDR3 contains 13 residues. The CDR3 spells CSVAAVANYGYTF. The CDR3 DNA reads TGCAGCGTTGCCGCAGTAGCTAACTATGGCTACACCTTC.

V is TRBV6-2 or TRBV6-3 and J is TRBJ2-7; D unresolved. The germline CDR1 and CDR2 sequences are MNHEY and SVGEGT. The CDR3 sequence is 15 residues long. The V end lost 2 bases, the J end lost 7 bases, and 18 bases lay between the germline ends. This CDR3 reads CASSYHATPEREQYF. CDR3 nucleotides: TGTGCCAGCAGTTACCACGCGACACCTGAGAGGGAGCAGTACTTC.

This clonotype was found many times. A read error may produce the germline difference seen at one junction end. The chain recombines TRBV19 with TRBJ1-1; D perhaps matches TRBD1 (5 bases). Germline V gene data show CDR1 as LNHDA and CDR2 as SQIVND (reference sequence). The CDR3 is 14 amino acids. The CDR3 loop is CASTIAGANTEAFF. CDR3 nucleotides: TGTGCCAGTACTATAGCCGGGGCGAACACTGAAGCTTTCTTT.

The genes are TRBV7-2 and TRBJ2-7; D not certain. The germline gives CDR1 SGHTA, CDR2 FQGNSA. The CDR3 has 11 residues. V shed 4 bases and J shed 7 bases, with 8 bases lying between them. Written as DNA, the CDR3 is TGTGCCAGCAGCTCTCTACGTGAGCAGTACTTC. The encoded protein is CASSSLREQYF.